This TCR beta chain was identified during a study of T cells in Graves' hyperthyroidism and ophthalmopathy. Study-level findings and limits: Ophthalmopathy could be told apart from stable hyperthyroidism with a 13 V-J model. Ophthalmopathy was model-predicted a median about 6 months pre-onset.

This clonotype came up many times. Its specificity is not known. The TCR beta CDR3 regions underwent amplification using RNA transcripts as the source. The HTBI primer set was used in a first-round RT-PCR of the TCR CDR3. TCRdb re-analysed the multiplex PCR reads in MiXCR, keeping a single row per CDR3 protein. Of about 400,000 distinct CDR3 sequences detected, 15% appear once; the ten largest clones hold approximately 29%. Germline assignment: CDR1 SQVTM and CDR2 ANQGSEA. Trimming left V 4 bases short and J 0 bases short, with 12 bases between. The CDR3 spans 14 residues. Diagnosis rested on symptoms, serum thyroxine and TRAb, thyroid ultrasound, and orbital computed tomography.

Material: blood. The sequence was obtained from a woman in her twenties or thirties with Graves' hyperthyroidism. V and J are TRBV29-1 and TRBJ2-5, with D perhaps given as TRBD1 or TRBD2 (6 bases each). As DNA, the CDR3 is TGCAGCGTTGGGGGGGCGGGGTACCAAGAGACCCAGTACTTC. Protein sequence: CSVGGAGYQETQYF.